These 2 T cell receptor beta chains came from one sample sequenced in a study of T cell responses to AZD1222 COVID-19 vaccine. The data were produced by immunoSEQ multiplex PCR, yet TCRdb's version contains in-frame clones alone and is incomplete. The data show 150,000 to 200,000 clones, more than 90% seen once. Sample: peripheral blood, taken 28 days after the second dose of the MenACWY control vaccine. The receptors were sampled from an adult who received the MenACWY meningococcal vaccine as a control.

The chain carries TRBV20-1 and TRBJ1-2; D not resolved. The CDR3 covers 13 residues. Trimming removed 3 bases at V and 6 bases at J, with 14 bases between. Looked up from germline, CDR1 is DFQATT and CDR2 is SNEGSKA (reference sequence). Here the CDR3 reads CSASGPLDHGYTF. DNA of the CDR3: TGCAGTGCTAGTGGTCCGCTTGACCATGGCTACACCTTC.

The V and J genes are TRBV9 and TRBJ2-5; D unresolved. Germline CDR1 reads SGDLS; CDR2 reads YYNGEE. This CDR3 is built from 15 residues. Trimming removed 4 bases from V and 5 bases from J, with 18 bases in between. CDR3 sequence: CASSPGPLGGETQYF. In DNA form, the CDR3 reads TGTGCCAGCAGCCCCGGGCCCCTGGGTGGGGAGACCCAGTACTTC.